Below, one T cell receptor beta chain is given with its context. Its antigen is unidentified. The data originate from a study of response to subunit inactivated influenza vaccine. Broader study findings: New T cells are recruited in small numbers by each seasonal influenza vaccination, according to the authors' suggestion.

Trimming removed 1 base from V and 3 bases from J; junction bases left unmatched: 8. Germline CDR1 and CDR2: SGHVS and FQNEAQ. The CDR3 is 16 amino acids. TCRdb itself ran the RT-PCR reads through MiXCR, one entry per CDR3 protein. This table has about half a million distinct CDR3 sequences, under 9% appearing once. The V gene is TRBV7-8, the J gene TRBJ2-7; TRBD1 agrees at 8 bases. This TCR was recovered from a man in his fifties or sixties who received an inactivated influenza vaccine. The sample was PBMCs from blood, taken roughly 24 months after vaccination. The CDR3 DNA reads TGTGCCAGCAGCTTAGGCGGGGCAGGGGGCCTCTACGAGCAGTACTTC. Protein product: CASSLGGAGGLYEQYF. The full variable domain, rest sourced from reference TRBV7-8 and TRBJ2-7, is GAGVSQSPRYKVAKRGQDVALRCDPISGHVSLFWYQQALGQGPEFLTYFQNEAQLDKSGLPSDRFFAERPEGSVSTLKIQRTQQEDSAVYLCASSLGGAGGLYEQYFGPGTRLTVT.